This T cell receptor beta chain was retrieved from a study of blood T cell repertoires in COVID-19. Study overall: Spain, Italy and the United States supplied samples that represented acute and convalescent COVID-19. PBMCs, B-cell-depleted T cells, or T cells provided the cDNA or gDNA that made up the material.

In the source study's methods: The assay estimated nucleated cells by amplifying reference gene primers. This table comes from immunoSEQ multiplex PCR, and its TCRdb copy is limited to in-frame clones, with some not included. That table furnishes V, J and clone size, whereas the DNA furnished D and trimming. The data hold under 140,000 clones, with less than 75% observed a single time. Germline-derived CDR1 and CDR2 are ENHRY and SYGVKD. The CDR3 is 12 residues long. V was clipped by 3 bases and J by 5 bases, with 7 bases between them. This TCR derives from a woman aged 60-70 years with acute or convalescent COVID-19. This chain joins TRBV10-3 and TRBJ2-5, with no clear D. The source material was peripheral blood. The CDR3 coding sequence is TGTGCCATCAGTGAATCTTCCGAGACCCAGTACTTC. It codes for CAISESSETQYF.